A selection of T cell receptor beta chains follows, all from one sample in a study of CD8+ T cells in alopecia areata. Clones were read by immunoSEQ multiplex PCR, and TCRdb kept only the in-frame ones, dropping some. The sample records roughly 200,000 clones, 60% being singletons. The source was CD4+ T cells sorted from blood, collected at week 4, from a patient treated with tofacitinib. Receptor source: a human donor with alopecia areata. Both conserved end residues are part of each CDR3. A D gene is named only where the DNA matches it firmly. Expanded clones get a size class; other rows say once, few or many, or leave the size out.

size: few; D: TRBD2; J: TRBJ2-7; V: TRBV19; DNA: TGTGCCAGTAGGGGAGCGGGGGAGCAGTACTTC; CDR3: CASRGAGEQYF
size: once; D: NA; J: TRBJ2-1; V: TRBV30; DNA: TGTGCCTGGAGTGCCGCCGGGAACTATGAGCAGTTCTTC; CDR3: CAWSAAGNYEQFF
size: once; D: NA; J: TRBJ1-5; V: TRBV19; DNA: TGTGCCAGTACCGTGAGCCCGGGTCAGCCCCAGCATTTT; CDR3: CASTVSPGQPQHF
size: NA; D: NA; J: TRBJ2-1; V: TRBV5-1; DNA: TGCGCCAGCAGCTTGGCCATGGATGAGCAGTTCTTC; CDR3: CASSLAMDEQFF
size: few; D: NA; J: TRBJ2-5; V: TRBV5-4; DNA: TGTGCCAGCAGCTCAGGGTTCCAAGAGACCCAGTACTTC; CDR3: CASSSGFQETQYF
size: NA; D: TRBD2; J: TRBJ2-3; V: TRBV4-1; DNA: TGCGCCAGCAGCCAAGTCGCCGGGACTAGTATCCCAGATACGCAGTATTTT; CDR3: CASSQVAGTSIPDTQYF
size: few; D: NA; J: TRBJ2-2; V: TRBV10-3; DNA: TGTGCCATCAGTTCAAGGGGCCCCGGGGAGCTGTTTTTT; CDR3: CAISSRGPGELFF
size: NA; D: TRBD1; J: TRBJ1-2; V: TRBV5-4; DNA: TGTGCCAGCAGCTTGATCGACAGGGAAGATGGCTACACCTTC; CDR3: CASSLIDREDGYTF
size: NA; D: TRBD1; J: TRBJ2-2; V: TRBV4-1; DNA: TGCGCCAGCAGCCCACACAGGGGATTGAACACCGGGGAGCTGTTTTTT; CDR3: CASSPHRGLNTGELFF
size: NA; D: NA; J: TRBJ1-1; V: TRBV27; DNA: TGTGCCAGCAGTTTGGGGGCGCATAATGAAGCTTTCTTT; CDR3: CASSLGAHNEAFF
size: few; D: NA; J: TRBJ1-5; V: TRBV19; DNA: TGTGCCAGTAGTAGTCCCAGATTGAGCAATCAGCCCCAGCATTTT; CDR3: CASSSPRLSNQPQHF
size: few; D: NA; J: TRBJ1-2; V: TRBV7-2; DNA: TGTGCCAGCAGCGAAGCCCAGACAGGACAATCCTATGGCTACACCTTC; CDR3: CASSEAQTGQSYGYTF
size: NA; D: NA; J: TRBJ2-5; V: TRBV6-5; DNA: TGTGCCAGCTGGAACCAAGAGACCCAGTACTTC; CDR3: CASWNQETQYF
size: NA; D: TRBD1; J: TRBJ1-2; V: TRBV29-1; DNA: TGCAGCGTTGAAGGGGACAGGGGGCTTAATGGCTACACCTTC; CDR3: CSVEGDRGLNGYTF
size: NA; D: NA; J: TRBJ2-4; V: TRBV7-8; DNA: TGTGCCAGCAGCTTAGGGACAGAAAACATTCAGTACTTC; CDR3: CASSLGTENIQYF
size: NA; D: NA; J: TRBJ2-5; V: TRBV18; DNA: TGTGCCAGCTCACCGGCAGTCCAAGAGACCCAGTACTTC; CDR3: CASSPAVQETQYF
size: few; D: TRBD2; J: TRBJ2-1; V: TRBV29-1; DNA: TGCAGCGTTGACCCCGGGCTAGCGGGGGGCTTAACCTACAATGAGCAGTTCTTC; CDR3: CSVDPGLAGGLTYNEQFF
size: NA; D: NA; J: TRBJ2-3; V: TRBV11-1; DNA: TGTGCCAGCAGCTTGGTGATGGATACGCAGTATTTT; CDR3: CASSLVMDTQYF
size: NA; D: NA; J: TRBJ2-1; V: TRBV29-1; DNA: TGCAGCGTAGGGGGTCGGGGACTCAATGAGCAGTTCTTC; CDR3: CSVGGRGLNEQFF
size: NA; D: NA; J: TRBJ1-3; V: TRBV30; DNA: TGTGCCTGGAGTCCGGGAGGGCGAAACACCATATATTTT; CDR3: CAWSPGGRNTIYF
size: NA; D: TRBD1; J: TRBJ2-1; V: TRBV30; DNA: TGTGCCTGGAACAGGGGGGCCTACAATGAGCAGTTCTTC; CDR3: CAWNRGAYNEQFF
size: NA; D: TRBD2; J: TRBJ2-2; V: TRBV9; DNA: TGTGCCAGCAGCGCCGGGACTAGGGCCACCGGGGAGCTGTTTTTT; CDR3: CASSAGTRATGELFF
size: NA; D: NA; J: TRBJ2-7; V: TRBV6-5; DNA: TGTGCCAGCAGTTACTCGACCAGCTACGAGCAGTACTTC; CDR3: CASSYSTSYEQYF
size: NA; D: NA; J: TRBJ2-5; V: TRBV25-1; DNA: TGTGCCAGCAGTGTGGCGGGGACGGGGACCCAGTACTTC; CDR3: CASSVAGTGTQYF
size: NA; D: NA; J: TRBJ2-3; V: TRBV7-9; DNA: TGTGCCAGCAGCTTAGTTGGGGATACGCAGTATTTT; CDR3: CASSLVGDTQYF
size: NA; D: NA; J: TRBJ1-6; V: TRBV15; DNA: TGTGCCACCAGCACACCGAAAGGGGGCTCCTATAATTCACCCCTCCACTTT; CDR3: CATSTPKGGSYNSPLHF
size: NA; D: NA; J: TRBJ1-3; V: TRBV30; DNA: TGTGCCTGGAGTAGACCTACAGGGACCCTCTCTGGAAACACCATATATTTT; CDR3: CAWSRPTGTLSGNTIYF
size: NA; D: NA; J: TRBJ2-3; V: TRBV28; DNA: TGTGCCAGCAGCGTTGGGGTAGGGACGCCTATGGCCGCCACAGATACGCAGTATTTT; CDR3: CASSVGVGTPMAATDTQYF
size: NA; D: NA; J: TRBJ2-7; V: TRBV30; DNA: TGTGCCTGGAGTCGAGGACCCTTGCGGATCTACGAGCAGTACTTC; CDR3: CAWSRGPLRIYEQYF
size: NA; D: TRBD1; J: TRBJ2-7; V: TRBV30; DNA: TGTGCCTGGAGTGGGGGACAGGCAACGTACGAGCAGTACTTC; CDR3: CAWSGGQATYEQYF
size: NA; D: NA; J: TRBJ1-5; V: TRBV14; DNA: TGTGCCAGCAGCCTCGATACGGGACCCCAGCATTTT; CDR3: CASSLDTGPQHF
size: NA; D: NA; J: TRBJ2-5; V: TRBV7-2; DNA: TGTGCCAGCAGCTTAGAGGCAGACCAAGAGACCCAGTACTTC; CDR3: CASSLEADQETQYF
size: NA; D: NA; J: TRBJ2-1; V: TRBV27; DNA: TGTGCCAGCACCCTCCTGACAGACCCCGGCAATGAGCAGTTCTTC; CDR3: CASTLLTDPGNEQFF
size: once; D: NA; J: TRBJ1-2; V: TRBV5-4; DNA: TGTGCCAGCAGCTTGGAGGCCGGTTATGGCTACACCTTC; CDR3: CASSLEAGYGYTF
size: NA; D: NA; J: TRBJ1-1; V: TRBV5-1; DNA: TGCGCCAGCAGCTTGAGCAGCGACACTGAAGCTTTCTTT; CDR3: CASSLSSDTEAFF
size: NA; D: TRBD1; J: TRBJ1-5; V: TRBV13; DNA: TGTGCCAGCAGCTCGCCCTTGGACAGGGGCAATCAGCCCCAGCATTTT; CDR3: CASSSPLDRGNQPQHF
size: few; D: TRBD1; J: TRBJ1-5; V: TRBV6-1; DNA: TGTGCCAGCAGTGAGGGGACAGGGGGCGGCAATCAGCCCCAGCATTTT; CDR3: CASSEGTGGGNQPQHF
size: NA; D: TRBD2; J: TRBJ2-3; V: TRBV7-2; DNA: TGTGCCAGCAGCGGCCGCTCCAGCGGGGGGGCTGTAAACACAGATACGCAGTATTTT; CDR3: CASSGRSSGGAVNTDTQYF
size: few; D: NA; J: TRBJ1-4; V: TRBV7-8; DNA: TGTGCCAGCACGGGCAGGACTTCTGAAAAACTGTTTTTT; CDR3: CASTGRTSEKLFF
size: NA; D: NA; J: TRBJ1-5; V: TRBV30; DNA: TGTGCCTGGAGCCAGGGAGTCAATCAGCCCCAGCATTTT; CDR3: CAWSQGVNQPQHF
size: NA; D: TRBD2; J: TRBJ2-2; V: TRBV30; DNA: TGTGCCTGGGCAGAGGCGGGGGGCGACACCGGGGAGCTGTTTTTT; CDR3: CAWAEAGGDTGELFF
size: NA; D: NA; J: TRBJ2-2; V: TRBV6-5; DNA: TGTGCCAGCAGAACAACGGGGGTTATCACCGGGGAGCTGTTTTTT; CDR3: CASRTTGVITGELFF
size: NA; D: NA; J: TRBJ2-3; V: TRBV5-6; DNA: TGTGCCAGCAGTCCGGGGGTTGCTTCCACAGATACGCAGTATTTT; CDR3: CASSPGVASTDTQYF
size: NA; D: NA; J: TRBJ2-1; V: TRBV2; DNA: TGTGCCAGCAGTGATTTGCGGGGGCTGGGGAATGAGCAGTTCTTC; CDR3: CASSDLRGLGNEQFF
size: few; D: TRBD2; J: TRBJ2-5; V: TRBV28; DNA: TGTGCCAGCAATGAGGCGGGGGGACAAGAGACCCAGTACTTC; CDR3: CASNEAGGQETQYF
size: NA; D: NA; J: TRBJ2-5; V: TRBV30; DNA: TGTGCCTGGAGTCAGTCCGTCAGACTCCTCCAAGAGACCCAGTACTTC; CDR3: CAWSQSVRLLQETQYF
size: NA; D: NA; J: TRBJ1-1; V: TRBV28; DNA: TGTGCCAGCAGTTCGGCGGGGGCCACTGAAGCTTTCTTT; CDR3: CASSSAGATEAFF
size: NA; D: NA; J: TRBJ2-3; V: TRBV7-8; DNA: TGTGCCAGCAGCTCGACGCTAGGGGGGGCAGATACGCAGTATTTT; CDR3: CASSSTLGGADTQYF
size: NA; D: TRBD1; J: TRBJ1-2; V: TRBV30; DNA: TGTGCCTGGAGTGAAGGACAGGACAACTATGGCTACACCTTC; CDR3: CAWSEGQDNYGYTF